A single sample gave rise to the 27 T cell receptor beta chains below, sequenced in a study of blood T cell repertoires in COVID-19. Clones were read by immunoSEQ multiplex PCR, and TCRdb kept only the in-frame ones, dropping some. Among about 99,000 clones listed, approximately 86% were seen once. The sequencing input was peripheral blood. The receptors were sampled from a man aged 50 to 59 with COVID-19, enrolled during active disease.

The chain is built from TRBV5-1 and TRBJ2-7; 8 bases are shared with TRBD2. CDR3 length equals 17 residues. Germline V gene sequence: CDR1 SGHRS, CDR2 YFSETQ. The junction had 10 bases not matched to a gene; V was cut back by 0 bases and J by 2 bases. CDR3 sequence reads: CASSLGGAAGEAYEQYF. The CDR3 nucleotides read TGCGCCAGCAGCTTGGGAGGGGCAGCGGGGGAGGCCTACGAGCAGTACTTC.

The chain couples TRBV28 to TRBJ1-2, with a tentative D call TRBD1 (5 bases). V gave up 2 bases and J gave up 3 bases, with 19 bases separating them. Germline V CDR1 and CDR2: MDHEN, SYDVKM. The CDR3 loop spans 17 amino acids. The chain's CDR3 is CASSLTGGAPDDYGYTF. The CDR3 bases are TGTGCCAGCAGTTTAACGGGAGGGGCTCCCGATGACTATGGCTACACCTTC.

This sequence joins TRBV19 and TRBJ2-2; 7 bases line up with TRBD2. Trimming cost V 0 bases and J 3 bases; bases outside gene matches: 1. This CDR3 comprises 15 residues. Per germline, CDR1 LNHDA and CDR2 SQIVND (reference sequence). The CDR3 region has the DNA TGTGCCAGTAGTATAGAGGGAGGGTACACCGGGGAGCTGTTTTTT. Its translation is CASSIEGGYTGELFF.

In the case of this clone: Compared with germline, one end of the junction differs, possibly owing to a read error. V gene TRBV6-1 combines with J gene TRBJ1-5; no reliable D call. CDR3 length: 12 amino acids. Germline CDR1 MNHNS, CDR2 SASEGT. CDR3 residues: CASSESRGSLRF. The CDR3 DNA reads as TGTGCCAGCAGTGAATCACGAGGGAGTCTACGTTTT.

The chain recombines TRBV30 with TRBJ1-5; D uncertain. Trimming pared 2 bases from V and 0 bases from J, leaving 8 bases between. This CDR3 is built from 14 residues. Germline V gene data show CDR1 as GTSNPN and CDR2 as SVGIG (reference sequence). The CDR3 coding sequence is TGTGCCTGGAGTACGGGGTATAGCAATCAGCCCCAGCATTTT. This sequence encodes CAWSTGYSNQPQHF.

CDR3 in DNA: TGTGCCAGCAGCTTCAGGGACAGGGGGCACATATATTTT. It translates to CASSFRDRGHIYF. The rearrangement uses TRBV5-4 and TRBJ1-3, with 12 bases matching TRBD1. The V and J ends lost 2 bases and 12 bases, in that order; junction bases with no gene match: 3. The germline V gene encodes CDR1 SGHNT and CDR2 YYREEE (reference sequence). The CDR3 is 13 residues long. Filled out from reference TRBV5-4 and TRBJ1-3, the complete variable domain reads ETGVTQSPTHLIKTRGQQVTLRCSSQSGHNTVSWYQQALGQGPQFIFQYYREEENGRGNFPPRFSGLQFPNYSSELNVNALELDDSALYLCASSFRDRGHIYFGEGSWLTVV.

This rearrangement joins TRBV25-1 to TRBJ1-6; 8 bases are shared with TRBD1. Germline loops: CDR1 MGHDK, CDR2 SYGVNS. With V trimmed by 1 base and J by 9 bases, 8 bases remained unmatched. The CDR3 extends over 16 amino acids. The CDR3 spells CASSEWEDREVSPLHF. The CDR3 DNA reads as TGTGCCAGCAGTGAATGGGAGGACAGGGAGGTTTCACCCCTCCACTTT.

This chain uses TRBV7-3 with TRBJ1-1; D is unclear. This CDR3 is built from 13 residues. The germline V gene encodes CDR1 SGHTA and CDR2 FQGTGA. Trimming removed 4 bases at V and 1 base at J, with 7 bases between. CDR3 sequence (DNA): TGTGCCAGCAGCTCGCAAGCGAACACTGAAGCTTTCTTT. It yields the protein CASSSQANTEAFF.

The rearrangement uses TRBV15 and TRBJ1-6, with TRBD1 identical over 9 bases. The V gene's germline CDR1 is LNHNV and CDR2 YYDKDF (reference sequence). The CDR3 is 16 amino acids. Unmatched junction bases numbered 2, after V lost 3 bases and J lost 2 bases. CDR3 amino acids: CATSSTGGAYNSPLHF. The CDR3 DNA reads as TGTGCCACCAGCAGTACAGGGGGCGCCTATAATTCACCCCTCCACTTT.

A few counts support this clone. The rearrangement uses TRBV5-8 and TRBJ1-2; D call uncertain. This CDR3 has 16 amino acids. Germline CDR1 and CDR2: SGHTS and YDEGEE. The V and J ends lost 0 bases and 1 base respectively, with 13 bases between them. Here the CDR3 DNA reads TGTGCCAGCAGCTTGGTAACAGTCGGCTATAACTATGGCTACACCTTC. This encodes CASSLVTVGYNYGYTF.

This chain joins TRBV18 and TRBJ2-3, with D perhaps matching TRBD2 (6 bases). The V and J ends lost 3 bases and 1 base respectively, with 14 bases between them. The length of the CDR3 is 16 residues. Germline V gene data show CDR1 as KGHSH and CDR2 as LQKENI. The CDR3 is CASSPKRGSGTDTQYF. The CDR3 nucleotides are TGTGCCAGCTCACCTAAACGGGGGTCGGGCACAGATACGCAGTATTTT. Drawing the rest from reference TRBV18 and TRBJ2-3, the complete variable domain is NAGVMQNPRHLVRRRGQEARLRCSPMKGHSHVYWYRQLPEEGLKFMVYLQKENIIDESGMPKERFSAEFPKEGPSILRIQQVVRGDSAAYFCASSPKRGSGTDTQYFGPGTRLTVL.

The CDR3 reads CASSSRDRVRSSNQPQHF. The CDR3 DNA follows: TGTGCCAGTAGTTCCCGGGACAGGGTCAGATCTAGCAATCAGCCCCAGCATTTT. The J gene is TRBJ1-5, the V gene TRBV19; 9 bases fit TRBD1. Germline lookup yields CDR1 LNHDA and CDR2 SQIVND (reference sequence). The CDR3 has 18 residues. V lost 5 bases and J lost 0; bases outside the gene matches: 11.

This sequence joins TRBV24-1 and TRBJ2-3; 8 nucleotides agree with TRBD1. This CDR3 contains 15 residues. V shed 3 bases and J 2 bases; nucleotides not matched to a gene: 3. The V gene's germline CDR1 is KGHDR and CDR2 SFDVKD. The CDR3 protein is CATSDPTGATDTQYF. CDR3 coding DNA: TGTGCCACCAGTGATCCGACAGGGGCCACAGATACGCAGTATTTT.

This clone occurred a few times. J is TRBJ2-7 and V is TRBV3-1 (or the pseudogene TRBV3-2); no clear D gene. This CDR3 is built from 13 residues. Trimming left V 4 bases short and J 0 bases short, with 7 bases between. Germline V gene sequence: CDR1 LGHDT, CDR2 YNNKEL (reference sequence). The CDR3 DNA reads TGTGCCAGCAGCCCCGGTTACTCCTACGAGCAGTACTTC. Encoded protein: CASSPGYSYEQYF.

The CDR3 nucleotides read TGTGCCACCAGCAGAGATGAGGACAGGGGGGATTTGAACACTGAAGCTTTCTTT. Its translation: CATSRDEDRGDLNTEAFF. The chain recombines TRBV15 with TRBJ1-1, with TRBD1 matching over 10 bases. The junction had 7 bases not matched to a gene; V was cut back by 0 bases and J by 0 bases. This CDR3 has 18 residues. Germline V gene data show CDR1 as LNHNV and CDR2 as YYDKDF (reference sequence).

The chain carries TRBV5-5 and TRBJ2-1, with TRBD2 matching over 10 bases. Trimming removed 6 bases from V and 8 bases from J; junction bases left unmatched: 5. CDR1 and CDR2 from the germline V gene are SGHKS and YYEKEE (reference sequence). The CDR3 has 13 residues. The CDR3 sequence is CASNLLAGDEQFF. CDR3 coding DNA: TGTGCCAGCAACCTCCTAGCGGGGGATGAGCAGTTCTTC. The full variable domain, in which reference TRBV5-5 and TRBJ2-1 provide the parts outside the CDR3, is DAGVTQSPTHLIKTRGQQVTLRCSPISGHKSVSWYQQVLGQGPQFIFQYYEKEERGRGNFPDRFSARQFPNYSSELNVNALLLGDSALYLCASNLLAGDEQFFGPGTRLTVL.

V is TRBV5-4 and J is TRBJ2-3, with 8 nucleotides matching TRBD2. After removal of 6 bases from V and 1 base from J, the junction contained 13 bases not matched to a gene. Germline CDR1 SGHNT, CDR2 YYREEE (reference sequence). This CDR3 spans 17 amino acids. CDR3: CASTSLRARGGTDTQYF. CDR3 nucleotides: TGTGCCAGCACCTCATTGCGGGCGCGGGGGGGCACAGATACGCAGTATTTT.

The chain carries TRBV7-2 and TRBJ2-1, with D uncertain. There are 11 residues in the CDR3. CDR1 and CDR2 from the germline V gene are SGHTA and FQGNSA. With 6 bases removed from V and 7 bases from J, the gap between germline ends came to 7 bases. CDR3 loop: CASSERNEQFF. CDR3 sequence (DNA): TGTGCCAGCAGTGAGAGGAATGAGCAGTTCTTC.

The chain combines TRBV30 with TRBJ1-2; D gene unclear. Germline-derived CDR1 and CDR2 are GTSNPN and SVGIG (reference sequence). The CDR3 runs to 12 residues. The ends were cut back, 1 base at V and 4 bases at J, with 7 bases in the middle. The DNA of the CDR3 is TGTGCCTGGAGTGATGGGCGCTATGGCTACACCTTC. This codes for CAWSDGRYGYTF.

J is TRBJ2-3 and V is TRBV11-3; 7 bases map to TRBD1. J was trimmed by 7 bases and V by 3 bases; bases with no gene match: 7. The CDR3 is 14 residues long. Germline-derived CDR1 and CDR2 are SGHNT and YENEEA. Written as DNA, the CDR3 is TGTGCCAGCAGCTTGGGACAGAATCCTTATACGCAGTATTTT. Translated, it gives CASSLGQNPYTQYF.

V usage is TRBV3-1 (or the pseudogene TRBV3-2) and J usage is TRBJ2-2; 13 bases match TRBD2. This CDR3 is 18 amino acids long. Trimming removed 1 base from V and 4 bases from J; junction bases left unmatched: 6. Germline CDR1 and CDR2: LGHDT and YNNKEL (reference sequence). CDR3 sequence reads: CASSQATSGGTSTGELFF. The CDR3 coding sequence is TGTGCCAGCAGCCAAGCGACTAGCGGGGGGACGAGCACCGGGGAGCTGTTTTTT.

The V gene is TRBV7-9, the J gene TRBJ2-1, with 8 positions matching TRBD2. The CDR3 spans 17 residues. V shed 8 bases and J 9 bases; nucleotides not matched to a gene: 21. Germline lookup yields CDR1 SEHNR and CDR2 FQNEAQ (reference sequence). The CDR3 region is CASSIPFSGEDRTEQFF. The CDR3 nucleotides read TGTGCCAGCTCCATTCCGTTTAGCGGGGAAGATCGGACTGAGCAGTTCTTC.

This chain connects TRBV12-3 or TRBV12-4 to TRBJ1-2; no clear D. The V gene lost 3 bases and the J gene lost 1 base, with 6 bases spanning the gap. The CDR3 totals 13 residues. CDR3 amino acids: CASSLTFNYGYTF. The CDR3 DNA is TGTGCCAGCAGTTTGACATTTAACTATGGCTACACCTTC.

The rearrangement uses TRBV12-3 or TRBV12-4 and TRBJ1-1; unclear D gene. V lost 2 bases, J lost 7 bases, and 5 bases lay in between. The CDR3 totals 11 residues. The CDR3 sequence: CASSLYGEAFF. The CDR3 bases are TGTGCCAGCAGTTTATACGGTGAAGCTTTCTTT.

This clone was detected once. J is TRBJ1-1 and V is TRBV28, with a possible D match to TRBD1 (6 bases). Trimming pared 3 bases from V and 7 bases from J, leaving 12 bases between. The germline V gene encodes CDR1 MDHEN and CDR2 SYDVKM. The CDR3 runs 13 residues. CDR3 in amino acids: CASSFRGKDEAFF. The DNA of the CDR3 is TGTGCCAGCAGTTTTAGGGGGAAGGATGAAGCTTTCTTT.

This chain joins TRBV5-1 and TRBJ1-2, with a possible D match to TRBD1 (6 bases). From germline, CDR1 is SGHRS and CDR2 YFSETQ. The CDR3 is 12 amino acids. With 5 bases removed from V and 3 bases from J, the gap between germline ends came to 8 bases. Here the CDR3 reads CASRDSHYGYTF. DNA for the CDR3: TGCGCCAGCAGGGACAGCCACTATGGCTACACCTTC.

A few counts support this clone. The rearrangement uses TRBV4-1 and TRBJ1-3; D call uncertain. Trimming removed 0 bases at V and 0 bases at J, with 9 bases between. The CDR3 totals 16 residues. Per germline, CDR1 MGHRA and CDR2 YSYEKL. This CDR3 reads CASSQDEAFSGNTIYF. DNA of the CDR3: TGCGCCAGCAGCCAAGATGAGGCCTTCTCTGGAAACACCATATATTTT.